Each of the 18 T cell receptor beta chains below was sequenced from the same sample in a study of blood T cell repertoires in COVID-19. TCRdb's copy holds only in-frame clones and misses some; the assay was immunoSEQ multiplex PCR. The repertoire consists of approximately 89,000 clones, with roughly 80% occurring once and the leading ten covering about 20%. The sequencing sample was made of peripheral blood. These receptors originate from a human donor in a cohort sampled during active COVID-19.

This clone was recorded once. The V call is TRBV10-1, the J call TRBJ2-7, with 10 bases aligning to TRBD1. With 5 bases clipped from V and 6 bases from J, the junction kept 4 bases outside the gene matches. CDR3 length equals 13 residues. Germline CDR1 reads WNHNN; CDR2 reads SYGVQD (reference sequence). The CDR3 sequence is CASSMDRGGEQYF. The CDR3, as DNA: TGCGCCAGCAGTATGGACAGGGGGGGCGAGCAGTACTTC.

The V gene is TRBV30, the J gene TRBJ2-3; 11 positions match TRBD2. The ends lost 0 bases at V and 5 bases at J; junction bases unmatched: 13. The CDR3 runs to 18 residues. Germline V gives CDR1 GTSNPN, CDR2 SVGIG (reference sequence). CDR3 in DNA: TGTGCCTGGAGTGTAAACGCTACGGCTAGCGGGAGGAAAGATACGCAGTATTTT. This sequence encodes CAWSVNATASGRKDTQYF.

The chain recombines TRBV6-5 with TRBJ1-2; TRBD1 might be the D (6 bases). Trimming took 8 bases from V and 8 from J, leaving 12 bases between them. This CDR3 is built from 11 residues. The germline V gene has CDR1 MNHEY and CDR2 SVGAGI. CDR3 amino acids: CASGGGGGYTF. The CDR3 coding sequence is TGTGCCAGCGGCGGGGGCGGCGGCTACACCTTC.

The chain is built from TRBV9 and TRBJ2-6; the D is unclear. CDR1 is SGDLS, CDR2 YYNGEE, per germline. V lost 4 bases and J 4 bases, leaving 15 bases between the germline ends. The CDR3 consists of 16 residues. CDR3 DNA: TGTGCCAGCAGCCCTCAAATCGCGGCAGGGGCCAACGTCCTGACTTTC. Amino acids: CASSPQIAAGANVLTF.

The chain links TRBV20-1 to TRBJ2-7, with D unclear. V was cut by 6 bases and J by 0 bases, with 6 bases left in between. Germline loops: CDR1 DFQATT, CDR2 SNEGSKA (reference sequence). There are 11 residues in the CDR3. The CDR3 DNA follows: TGCAGTGCCCTAGGCTCCTACGAGCAGTACTTC. It codes for CSALGSYEQYF.

This clone came up once. V usage is TRBV6-6 and J usage is TRBJ2-7, with D tentatively TRBD2 (5 bases). The V end was cut by 6 bases, the J end by 3 bases, with 9 bases between. Germline V gene data show CDR1 as MNHNY and CDR2 as SVGAGI (reference sequence). This CDR3 comprises 12 residues. The CDR3 spells CASSHRDYEQYF. In DNA form, the CDR3 reads TGTGCCAGCAGCCACCGGGACTACGAGCAGTACTTC.

The chain couples TRBV7-2 to TRBJ1-4, with D hard to call. The ends were cut back, 7 bases at V and 1 base at J, with 10 bases in the middle. From germline, CDR1 is SGHTA and CDR2 FQGNSA. The CDR3 contains 14 residues. The chain's CDR3 is CASNPTGTNEKLFF. CDR3 DNA: TGTGCCAGCAACCCTACGGGAACTAATGAAAAACTGTTTTTT. Filled out from reference TRBV7-2 and TRBJ1-4, the complete variable domain reads GAGVSQSPSNKVTEKGKDVELRCDPISGHTALYWYRQSLGQGLEFLIYFQGNSAPDKSGLPSDRFSAERTGGSVSTLTIQRTQQEDSAVYLCASNPTGTNEKLFFGSGTQLSVL.

This chain links TRBV11-2 with TRBJ2-7; TRBD2 matches at 9 bases. CDR3 length: 15 residues. V lost 3 bases to trimming and J lost 0 bases; unmatched junction nucleotides: 3. Looked up from germline, CDR1 is SGHAT and CDR2 is FQNNGV. For the CDR3, the DNA is TGTGCCAGCAGCTTGGGGACTAGCCCCTCCTACGAGCAGTACTTC. Translating gives CASSLGTSPSYEQYF.

This chain connects TRBV28 to TRBJ2-2; possible D gene TRBD2, 5 bases. Germline V gene sequence: CDR1 MDHEN, CDR2 SYDVKM. V gave up 5 bases and J gave up 6 bases, with 10 bases separating them. This CDR3 comprises 13 residues. The CDR3 loop is CASSRMEAGELFF. In DNA form, the CDR3 reads TGTGCCAGCAGTCGAATGGAGGCCGGGGAGCTGTTTTTT.

The rearrangement links TRBV7-9 to TRBJ1-1; 7 positions agree with TRBD1. V was pared by 3 bases and J by 11 bases, with 6 bases of the junction left unmatched. Germline V CDR1 and CDR2: SEHNR, FQNEAQ (reference sequence). The CDR3 spans 12 residues. In DNA form, the CDR3 reads TGTGCCAGCAGCTTTGAGGGGGCGCGGGCTTTCTTT. Protein: CASSFEGARAFF.

The chain has TRBV11-2 and TRBJ2-7; D might be TRBD1 (5 bases). V lost 3 bases to trimming and J lost 3 bases, with 6 bases between them. Germline loops: CDR1 SGHAT, CDR2 FQNNGV. The CDR3 consists of 12 residues. The CDR3 spells CASSLGRYEQYF. The CDR3, as DNA: TGTGCCAGCAGCTTGGGGCGCTACGAGCAGTACTTC.

The chain uses TRBV18 and TRBJ1-5; 7 bases align to TRBD1. Trimming took 3 bases from V and 3 from J; bases not matched to a gene: 2. Germline CDR1 KGHSH, CDR2 LQKENI. This CDR3 spans 14 amino acids. The DNA of the CDR3 is TGTGCCAGCTCACCCCAGGGGGTCAATCAGCCCCAGCATTTT. This codes for CASSPQGVNQPQHF. The variable domain in full, with the rest retrieved from reference TRBV18 and TRBJ1-5, is NAGVMQNPRHLVRRRGQEARLRCSPMKGHSHVYWYRQLPEEGLKFMVYLQKENIIDESGMPKERFSAEFPKEGPSILRIQQVVRGDSAAYFCASSPQGVNQPQHFGDGTRLSIL.

The chain is built from TRBV30 and TRBJ2-1; 12 bases align to TRBD2. V lost 2 bases to trimming and J lost 7 bases; unmatched junction nucleotides: 3. Germline-derived CDR1 and CDR2 are GTSNPN and SVGIG (reference sequence). The CDR3 has 14 amino acids. Here the CDR3 reads CAWSRTSGNNEQFF. The CDR3 nucleotides read TGTGCCTGGAGTAGGACTAGCGGGAATAATGAGCAGTTCTTC. Full variable domain (missing parts from reference TRBV30 and TRBJ2-1): SQTIHQWPATLVQPVGSPLSLECTVEGTSNPNLYWYRQAAGRGLQLLFYSVGIGQISSEVPQNLSASRPQDRQFILSSKKLLLSDSGFYLCAWSRTSGNNEQFFGPGTRLTVL.

The V gene is TRBV6-6, the J gene TRBJ1-1, with TRBD1 matching 9 bases. V lost 6 bases to trimming and J lost 0 bases; unmatched junction nucleotides: 5. Per the germline V gene, CDR1 is MNHNY and CDR2 is SVGAGI (reference sequence). CDR3 length: 15 residues. CDR3 DNA: TGTGCCAGCAGACCCGGGACAGGGATGAACACTGAAGCTTTCTTT. It yields the protein CASRPGTGMNTEAFF.

CDR3: CASSLQNTIYF. The CDR3 DNA is TGTGCCAGCAGCTTGCAGAACACCATATATTTT. The V and J genes are TRBV7-9 and TRBJ1-3; D unresolved. From germline, CDR1 is SEHNR and CDR2 FQNEAQ (reference sequence). The length of the CDR3 is 11 residues. Trimming took 3 bases from V and 7 from J, leaving 4 bases between them.

The gene calls are TRBV28 and TRBJ2-1; 14 bases fit TRBD2. Per the germline V gene, CDR1 is MDHEN and CDR2 is SYDVKM. This CDR3 comprises 16 residues. V dropped 8 bases and J dropped 7; count of bases not matched to a gene: 10. The CDR3 DNA sequence: TGTGCCAGCGCCGTTCCGGGACTAGCGGGAGTTAATGAGCAGTTCTTC. It translates to CASAVPGLAGVNEQFF.

This clone was seen once. The rearrangement joins TRBV7-2 to TRBJ2-3, with 14 nucleotides matching TRBD2. Germline CDR1 reads SGHTA; CDR2 reads FQGNSA. The CDR3 sequence is 18 residues long. V was pared by 4 bases and J by 2 bases, with 8 bases of the junction left unmatched. The CDR3 loop is CASSSNGLAGGFTDTQYF. CDR3 in DNA: TGTGCCAGCAGCTCCAATGGACTAGCGGGAGGCTTCACAGATACGCAGTATTTT.

The rearrangement joins TRBV6-5 to TRBJ1-6; no clear D gene. V lost 2 bases and J 0 bases, leaving 8 bases between the germline ends. Germline-derived CDR1 and CDR2 are MNHEY and SVGAGI. CDR3 length: 16 amino acids. The CDR3 protein is CASSYISRSYNSPLHF. CDR3 in DNA: TGTGCCAGCAGTTACATTTCTCGCTCCTATAATTCACCCCTCCACTTT.